The 4 T cell receptor beta chains presented below share a single source sample, sequenced in a study of regulatory T cells in long-lasting Graves disease. The authors built TCR beta libraries using iRepertoire HTBI primers and Arm-PCR of CDR3 regions. TCRdb reanalysed the multiplex PCR reads using MiXCR and keeps one entry per CDR3 protein. The sample lists around 450,000 distinct CDR3 sequences; 20% to 25% were seen once. The time point was: persistent/refractory GD, antithyroid drugs over 5 years with positive TRAb. Preparation of the TCR library used RNA extracted from PBMCs. Here the sequenced sample was peripheral blood mononuclear cells (PBMCs), taken when the disease was refractory, from a patient treated with antithyroid drugs. The receptors were sampled from a female donor with Graves disease.

This chain connects TRBV14 to TRBJ2-7; the D gene is possibly TRBD2 (6 bases). The V gene's germline CDR1 is SGHDN and CDR2 FVKESK. The CDR3 is made up of 15 amino acids. Trimming removed 1 base from V and 3 bases from J, with 13 bases in between. The CDR3 loop is CASSQVTSGLYEQYF. In nucleotides, the CDR3 is TGTGCCAGCAGCCAAGTGACCAGCGGGCTCTACGAGCAGTACTTC.

This clonotype was observed at least ten times. This chain uses TRBV7-2 with TRBJ2-5; D possibly corresponds to TRBD2 (6 bases). The CDR3 consists of 13 residues. The germline CDR1 and CDR2 sequences are SGHTA and FQGNSA. V was pared by 3 bases and J by 5 bases, with 10 bases between. The CDR3: CASSFWGRETQYF. The CDR3 DNA follows: TGTGCCAGCAGCTTTTGGGGGAGGGAGACCCAGTACTTC.

This clonotype came up many times. The chain carries TRBV3-1 and TRBJ1-1; a possible D gene is TRBD1 (5 bases). Between the trimmed V and J ends, which lost 2 bases and 1 base, there was a span of 8 bases. The CDR3 is made up of 14 amino acids. Germline V gene data show CDR1 as LGHDT and CDR2 as YNNKEL (reference sequence). Here the CDR3 reads CASSQLTGNTEAFF. The CDR3 DNA is TGTGCCAGCAGCCAATTAACAGGGAACACTGAAGCTTTCTTT.

The V call is TRBV7-9, the J call TRBJ1-6; D not certain. V shed 6 bases and J shed 10 bases, with 13 bases lying between them. Per the germline V gene, CDR1 is SEHNR and CDR2 is FQNEAQ (reference sequence). The CDR3 is made up of 13 amino acids. CDR3 DNA sequence: TGTGCCAGCAGAGACGACTCAAGATCACCCCTCCACTTT. This codes for CASRDDSRSPLHF.